Reported below is one TCR beta chain. This PCR relied on a set of 60 Vbeta primers and 13 Jbeta primers. In the authors' workflow: An analysis that came later counted around 80 million unique TCR beta chains, roughly 11 million shared. Only in-frame clones appear in the TCRdb table, and some are missing; sequencing was by immunoSEQ multiplex PCR. D and trimming come from the DNA, and the V and J calls and clone size come from that table. Among about 190,000 clones listed, 65% to 75% were seen once. This entry belongs to a study of cytomegalovirus exposure and HLA in healthy donors. The sample was PBMCs. The source is a man younger than 45 in good health and CMV-seropositive.

The CDR3 coding sequence is TGTGCCAGCAGACGTACAGGGGAAGAGGTCCAAGAGACCCAGTACTTC. Protein sequence: CASRRTGEEVQETQYF. The J gene is TRBJ2-5, the V gene TRBV14, with TRBD1 matching over 7 bases. This CDR3 contains 16 residues. The trim removed 6 bases at V and 1 base at J, leaving 11 bases unmatched. Germline CDR1 reads SGHDN; CDR2 reads FVKESK.